The 28 T cell receptor beta chains below all came from one sample that was sequenced in a study of T-cell memory formation after mild COVID-19. TCRdb reanalysed the 5' RACE reads using MiXCR and keeps one entry per CDR3 protein. In the table there are about 210,000 distinct CDR3 sequences, more than 25% of which are singletons. Input material: PBMCs or a T cell subset sorted from them (not recorded which). These receptors were obtained from an adult woman who had mild COVID-19 (a few samples of this study predate the infection). Cell type and time point are not known.

In DNA form, the CDR3 reads TGTGCCAGCAGCCAAGATTGGAGGGGGCTGAAAGCTTTCTTT. This codes for CASSQDWRGLKAFF. V and J are TRBV14 and TRBJ1-1, with 7 nucleotides matching TRBD1. The CDR3 sequence is 14 residues long. V trimming: 0 bases; J trimming: 9 bases; junction bases outside the gene matches: 7. Germline V gene sequence: CDR1 SGHDN, CDR2 FVKESK.

There are a few counts of this clonotype. The chain recombines TRBV12-3 or TRBV12-4 with TRBJ2-7, with D hard to call. Trimming left V 1 base short and J 2 bases short, with 12 bases between. The CDR3 consists of 15 residues. CDR3 nucleotide sequence: TGTGCCAGCAGTTTAGACAGATCAACCGCCTACGAGCAGTACTTC. Its protein is CASSLDRSTAYEQYF.

This clonotype came up many times. The chain is built from TRBV7-8 and TRBJ2-5; D not resolved. The CDR3 has 13 amino acids. Germline CDR1 is SGHVS and CDR2 is FQNEAQ. V gave up 3 bases and J gave up 5 bases, with 10 bases separating them. CDR3 protein: CASSFRLEETQYF. The CDR3 bases are TGTGCCAGCAGCTTTCGACTGGAGGAGACCCAGTACTTC.

The CDR3 DNA is TGTGCCAGCAGCCACCTGGACAGGAAAAATGAAAAACTGTTTTTT. Translation: CASSHLDRKNEKLFF. This rearrangement joins TRBV3-1 to TRBJ1-4; 7 bases line up with TRBD1. Germline CDR1 reads LGHDT; CDR2 reads YNNKEL (reference sequence). The CDR3 has 15 amino acids. Trimming at V came to 3 bases and at J to 5 bases, leaving 6 bases not matched to a gene. Drawing the rest from reference TRBV3-1 and TRBJ1-4, the complete variable domain is DTAVSQTPKYLVTQMGNDKSIKCEQNLGHDTMYWYKQDSKKFLKIMFSYNNKELIINETVPNRFSPKSPDKAHLNLHINSLELGDSAVYFCASSHLDRKNEKLFFGSGTQLSVL.

The rearrangement uses TRBV5-1 and TRBJ2-7; tentatively, D is TRBD1 (6 bases). Germline-derived CDR1 and CDR2 are SGHRS and YFSETQ. Trimming cost V 8 bases and J 0 bases, with 15 bases left between them. The CDR3 loop spans 14 amino acids. The chain's CDR3 is CASASGAFSYEQYF. The CDR3 nucleotides read TGCGCCAGTGCTTCAGGGGCCTTCTCCTACGAGCAGTACTTC.

V and J are TRBV15 and TRBJ2-5; tentative D call: TRBD1 (7 bases). The germline CDR1 and CDR2 sequences are LNHNV and YYDKDF (reference sequence). The CDR3 runs to 15 residues. Trimming pared 0 bases from V and 5 bases from J, leaving 13 bases between. CDR3 protein: CATSRDQGGWETQYF. The CDR3 region has the DNA TGTGCCACCAGCAGAGATCAGGGGGGCTGGGAGACCCAGTACTTC.

Ten or more counts support this clonotype. The genes are TRBV6-2 or TRBV6-3 and TRBJ2-7, with D tentatively TRBD1 or TRBD2 (5 bases each). This CDR3 is built from 15 residues. V was cut by 5 bases and J by 0 bases, with 14 bases left in between. CDR1 and CDR2 (germline): MNHEY, SVGEGT. The CDR3 reads CASSAGTGSSYEQYF. DNA of the CDR3: TGTGCCAGCAGTGCAGGGACGGGGTCCTCCTACGAGCAGTACTTC.

This clonotype was seen a few times. The chain uses TRBV12-3 or TRBV12-4 and TRBJ1-5; D is perhaps TRBD1 (6 bases). The CDR3 runs 14 residues. The V gene lost 7 bases and the J gene lost 5 bases, with 15 bases spanning the gap. DNA for the CDR3: TGTGCCAGCACCCCGACAGGTTCCTATCAGCCCCAGCATTTT. Translated, it gives CASTPTGSYQPQHF.

The rearrangement uses TRBV7-3 and TRBJ2-3; D is possibly TRBD1 (5 bases). CDR1 and CDR2 (germline): SGHTA, FQGTGA. Trimming stripped 3 bases from V and 1 base from J, with 5 bases between. This CDR3 is built from 13 residues. The CDR3 reads CASSFRGTDTQYF. The CDR3 DNA is TGTGCCAGCAGCTTCAGGGGCACAGATACGCAGTATTTT. The full variable domain, completed using reference TRBV7-3 and TRBJ2-3, is GAGVSQTPSNKVTEKGKYVELRCDPISGHTALYWYRQSLGQGPEFLIYFQGTGAADDSGLPNDRFFAVRPEGSVSTLKIQRTERGDSAVYLCASSFRGTDTQYFGPGTRLTVL.

This clonotype was observed a few times. The CDR3 nucleotides are TGCGCCAGCAGCTTGGAACCAGGGGCGTTGAACACCGGGGAGCTGTTTTTT. It yields the protein CASSLEPGALNTGELFF. The chain joins TRBV5-1 to TRBJ2-2, with D possibly matching TRBD1 (6 bases). The CDR3 consists of 17 residues. Trimming removed 0 bases from V and 1 base from J, with 13 bases in between. CDR1 is SGHRS and CDR2 is YFSETQ in the germline V gene.

This clonotype appeared a few times. V and J are TRBV3-1 and TRBJ2-3, with TRBD2 matching over 13 bases. V lost 0 bases to trimming and J lost 6 bases; unmatched junction nucleotides: 3. Germline V gene sequence: CDR1 LGHDT, CDR2 YNNKEL (reference sequence). CDR3 length: 16 residues. Here the CDR3 DNA reads TGTGCCAGCAGCCAAGATGGACTAGCGGGAGTGGATACGCAGTATTTT. This encodes CASSQDGLAGVDTQYF.

In this sample, this clonotype turned up a few times. The rearrangement uses TRBV20-1 and TRBJ2-1, with 8 bases lining up with TRBD2. CDR3 size: 12 residues. Losses at the gene ends were 5 bases for V and 12 bases for J; bases not matched to a gene: 9. Per germline, CDR1 DFQATT and CDR2 SNEGSKA (reference sequence). The CDR3 DNA follows: TGCAGTGCTCCGGGACTAGGGGTGGGGCAGTTCTTC. This translates into CSAPGLGVGQFF.

The rearrangement links TRBV9 to TRBJ2-1, with 7 bases that match TRBD1. Germline loops: CDR1 SGDLS, CDR2 YYNGEE. The CDR3 loop spans 15 amino acids. The V and J ends lost 0 bases and 2 bases, in that order; junction bases with no gene match: 2. Here the CDR3 reads CASSVEGQTYNEQFF. The CDR3, as DNA: TGTGCCAGCAGCGTAGAGGGACAGACCTACAATGAGCAGTTCTTC.

The chain has TRBV10-3 and TRBJ2-4, with TRBD1 matching over 7 bases. CDR3 length equals 16 residues. The germline V gene encodes CDR1 ENHRY and CDR2 SYGVKD. Unmatched junction bases numbered 8, after V lost 0 bases and J lost 6 bases. CDR3 loop: CAISESFNRDRNIQYF. Written as DNA, the CDR3 is TGTGCCATCAGTGAGTCCTTCAACCGGGACAGAAACATTCAGTACTTC.

This clonotype appeared a few times. V usage is TRBV5-5 and J usage is TRBJ2-3; TRBD2 matches 12 bases. The CDR3 is made up of 17 amino acids. V lost 4 bases and J lost 5; bases outside the gene matches: 11. CDR1 is SGHKS and CDR2 is YYEKEE in the germline V gene (reference sequence). The CDR3: CASSRIPSGGAGDTQYF. The CDR3 DNA is TGTGCCAGCAGCCGGATCCCTAGCGGGGGGGCAGGAGATACGCAGTATTTT.

The chain has TRBV20-1 and TRBJ2-3; D unresolved. The CDR3 contains 14 residues. V was trimmed by 0 bases and J by 4 bases, leaving 11 bases between them. Germline CDR1 is DFQATT and CDR2 is SNEGSKA (reference sequence). In DNA form, the CDR3 reads TGCAGTGCTAGAGATCTCAGAAAAGCAGATACGCAGTATTTT. Protein product: CSARDLRKADTQYF.

J is TRBJ2-3 and V is TRBV7-2, with 8 bases lining up with TRBD2. The J segment lost 2 bases and the V segment lost 4 bases, leaving 8 bases of the junction unmatched. Germline CDR1 SGHTA, CDR2 FQGNSA. There are 16 residues in the CDR3. The CDR3 bases are TGTGCCAGCAGCTCCGATAGCGGGAAGTTCACAGATACGCAGTATTTT. Translated, it gives CASSSDSGKFTDTQYF.

The table lists this clonotype with a few counts. The rearrangement uses TRBV7-9 and TRBJ1-2; D gene unclear. The CDR3 consists of 14 residues. Germline V gene lookup returns CDR1 SEHNR and CDR2 FQNEAQ (reference sequence). V lost 1 base, J lost 4 bases, and 10 bases lay in between. CDR3: CASSLGRTPYGYTF. CDR3 nucleotides: TGTGCCAGCAGCTTAGGCAGGACCCCCTATGGCTACACCTTC.

A few counts support this clonotype. This sequence joins TRBV5-6 and TRBJ2-7; possible D gene TRBD1, 5 bases. Trimming left V 3 bases short and J 6 bases short, with 13 bases between. The CDR3 runs 13 residues. Germline lookup yields CDR1 SGHDT and CDR2 YYEEEE. The CDR3 is CASSSLRGGEQYF. DNA for the CDR3: TGTGCCAGCAGCTCACTAAGGGGTGGCGAGCAGTACTTC.

This clonotype was picked up a small number of times. The V and J genes are TRBV6-2 or TRBV6-3 and TRBJ2-1; D call uncertain. The CDR3 is made up of 12 amino acids. Germline loops: CDR1 MNHEY, CDR2 SVGEGT. Trimming took 2 bases from V and 7 from J, leaving 6 bases between them. CDR3: CASSYPTNEQFF. CDR3 nucleotide sequence: TGTGCCAGCAGTTACCCGACTAATGAGCAGTTCTTC.

The V call is TRBV18, the J call TRBJ2-3; tentatively, D is TRBD2 (5 bases). Per the germline V gene, CDR1 is KGHSH and CDR2 is LQKENI. The CDR3 extends over 14 amino acids. V lost 3 bases and J 4 bases, leaving 11 bases between the germline ends. The CDR3 is CASSPTGEPDTQYF. The CDR3, as DNA: TGTGCCAGCTCACCGACCGGGGAACCAGATACGCAGTATTTT.

The chain combines TRBV29-1 with TRBJ2-3, with a possible D match to TRBD1 (5 bases). The CDR3 has 12 amino acids. Germline V gene data show CDR1 as SQVTM and CDR2 as ANQGSEA. Trimming pared 7 bases from V and 1 base from J, leaving 9 bases between. The CDR3 loop is CSGKTGTDTQYF. As DNA, the CDR3 is TGCAGCGGAAAGACAGGCACAGATACGCAGTATTTT.

V and J are TRBV4-3 and TRBJ1-6; no reliable D call. There are 14 residues in the CDR3. Trimming stripped 0 bases from V and 7 bases from J, with 7 bases between. Germline V gives CDR1 LGHNA, CDR2 YSLEER. The chain's CDR3 is CASSQESGNSPLHF. In nucleotides, the CDR3 is TGCGCCAGCAGCCAAGAATCGGGAAATTCACCCCTCCACTTT.

The chain employs TRBV4-1 and TRBJ1-1; no clear D gene. The CDR3 runs to 13 residues. CDR1 is MGHRA, CDR2 YSYEKL, per germline. Trimming removed 4 bases from V and 4 bases from J, with 10 bases in between. The CDR3 coding sequence is TGCGCCAGCAGCCTACCGGCAAGCACTGAAGCTTTCTTT. It codes for CASSLPASTEAFF.

This clonotype occurred a few times. This chain joins TRBV5-6 and TRBJ2-5, with D perhaps matching TRBD2 (6 bases). Trimming shortened V by 1 base and J by 5 bases, and 15 bases separated the two germline ends. This CDR3 spans 15 amino acids. Germline CDR1 is SGHDT and CDR2 is YYEEEE. The CDR3 DNA reads TGTGCCAGCAGCTTGATGCCCGCGGGGACGGAGACCCAGTACTTC. Translated, it gives CASSLMPAGTETQYF.

This clonotype was counted at least ten times. This chain uses TRBV11-2 with TRBJ2-3, with D unresolved. V was trimmed by 8 bases and J by 0 bases, leaving 15 bases between them. CDR3 size: 15 residues. CDR1 SGHAT and CDR2 FQNNGV come from the germline V gene. This chain's CDR3 is CASLPRVDSTDTQYF. Here the CDR3 DNA reads TGTGCCAGCCTACCCCGCGTGGACAGCACAGATACGCAGTATTTT.

The table lists this clonotype with many counts. This chain joins TRBV27 and TRBJ2-1; the match to TRBD2 covers 8 bases. The germline V gene has CDR1 MNHEY and CDR2 SMNVEV (reference sequence). Trimming removed 0 bases from V and 9 bases from J; junction bases left unmatched: 10. The CDR3 covers 16 residues. CDR3 region: CASSLSGGGPTSEQFF. In DNA form, the CDR3 reads TGTGCCAGCAGTTTATCCGGCGGGGGGCCCACCAGTGAGCAGTTCTTC.

This clonotype was detected only a few times. The rearrangement uses TRBV19 and TRBJ2-3; 8 bases map to TRBD1. The V and J ends lost 5 bases and 3 bases, in that order; junction bases with no gene match: 7. Per the germline V gene, CDR1 is LNHDA and CDR2 is SQIVND (reference sequence). There are 15 residues in the CDR3. CDR3 protein: CASSPRTGTTDTQYF. DNA for the CDR3: TGTGCCAGTAGTCCTAGGACAGGGACGACAGATACGCAGTATTTT.